The clone carrying this T cell receptor beta chain was picked up a small number of times. TCRdb analysed the 5' RACE reads with MiXCR anew, one entry per CDR3 protein. The repertoire holds about 57,000 distinct CDR3 sequences, with about 16% as singletons. Germline-derived CDR1 and CDR2 are SGHRS and YFSETQ. Deletions cut 2 bases from V and 5 bases from J, with 5 bases between. There are 12 residues in the CDR3. The record originates from a study of T cells of healthy individuals. The TCR comes from a human donor in good health. This sequence joins TRBV5-1 and TRBJ2-1, with no clear D. CDR3 region: CASSFPNNEQFF. CDR3 bases: TGCGCCAGCAGCTTCCCCAACAATGAGCAGTTCTTC.